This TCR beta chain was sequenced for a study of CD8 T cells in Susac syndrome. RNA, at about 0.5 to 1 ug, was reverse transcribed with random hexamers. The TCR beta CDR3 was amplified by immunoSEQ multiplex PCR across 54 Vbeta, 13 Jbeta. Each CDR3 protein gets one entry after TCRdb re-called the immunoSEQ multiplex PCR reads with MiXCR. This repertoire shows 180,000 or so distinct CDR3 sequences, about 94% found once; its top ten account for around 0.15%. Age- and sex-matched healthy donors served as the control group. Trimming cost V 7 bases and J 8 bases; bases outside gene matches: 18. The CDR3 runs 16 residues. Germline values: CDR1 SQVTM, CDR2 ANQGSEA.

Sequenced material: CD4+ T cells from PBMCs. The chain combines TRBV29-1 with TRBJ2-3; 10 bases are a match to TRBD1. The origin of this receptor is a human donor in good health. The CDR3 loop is CSASSGQGVSSGTQYF. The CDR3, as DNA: TGCAGCGCCTCAAGTGGACAGGGGGTTTCATCGGGTACGCAGTATTTT.